Listed here are 19 T cell receptor beta chains from one sample, sequenced in a study of naive and memory T cell subsets. Four PCR rounds used nested alpha and beta constant region primers plus the SP2 primer. MiXCR was run by TCRdb on the UMI-ligation and nested PCR reads, yielding one entry per CDR3 protein. This table holds approximately 21,000 distinct CDR3 sequences, 5.5% to 7.5% found once. Treatment described: skin biopsy from PPD injection site in Mantoux-positive individual. An oligonucleotide containing a UMI was ligated to the 3' end of TCR cDNA. Sample: skin, taken from a tuberculin skin test site. The receptors come from an adult in good health.

This clonotype was found many times. The J gene is TRBJ1-1, the V gene TRBV12-3 or TRBV12-4; D is ambiguous. V shed 3 bases and J shed 4 bases, with 12 bases lying between them. The CDR3 contains 14 residues. CDR3 region: CASSFPGLGTEAFF. The DNA for the CDR3 is TGTGCCAGCAGTTTCCCGGGTCTAGGCACTGAAGCTTTCTTT.

This clonotype was seen at least ten times. The V gene is TRBV9, the J gene TRBJ2-5; D is possibly TRBD1 or TRBD2 (6 bases each). This CDR3 region has 19 residues. The germline gives CDR1 SGDLS, CDR2 YYNGEE. With 3 bases removed from V and 0 bases from J, the gap between germline ends came to 24 bases. Here the CDR3 DNA reads TGTGCCAGCAGCGGAGGGAGGACAGCCCAATCCCTGTACCAAGAGACCCAGTACTTC. Translation gives CASSGGRTAQSLYQETQYF.

This clonotype was counted ten times or more. In nucleotides, the CDR3 is TGTGCCAGCAGTCCCCGGTACAGGGAGGTGAATACGCAGTATTTT. Amino acid sequence: CASSPRYREVNTQYF. The chain carries TRBV12-3 or TRBV12-4 and TRBJ2-3; D tentatively fits TRBD1 or TRBD2 (6 bases each). This CDR3 is 15 amino acids long. V lost 5 bases and J 7 bases, leaving 19 bases between the germline ends.

Details on this clonotype: This may come from a read error, since a much larger clone is one base off. CDR3 nucleotides: TGTGCCAGCAGCTCCACGACTAGCCCACAAGAGACCGAGTACTTC. Its protein product is CASSSTTSPQETEYF. The rearrangement joins TRBV11-3 to TRBJ2-5; the match to TRBD2 covers 7 bases. The V gene's germline CDR1 is SGHNT and CDR2 YENEEA. This CDR3 is built from 15 residues.

This clonotype was picked up a small number of times. The chain couples TRBV11-2 to TRBJ1-1, with D maybe TRBD1 (6 bases). In germline, CDR1 is SGHAT, CDR2 FQNNGV. Trimming took 1 base from V and 3 from J, leaving 15 bases between them. The CDR3 is 16 residues long. The CDR3 is CASSLAQGRGYTEAFF. The CDR3 nucleotides are TGTGCCAGCAGCTTAGCCCAGGGGAGGGGGTACACTGAAGCTTTCTTT.

Many counts were recorded for this clonotype. The genes are TRBV10-3 and TRBJ1-6; D gene unclear. This CDR3 has 17 amino acids. Germline CDR1 and CDR2: ENHRY and SYGVKD. Trimming left V 3 bases short and J 5 bases short, with 17 bases between. The CDR3 protein is CAISDPIFNAHNSPLHF. For the CDR3, the DNA is TGTGCCATCAGTGATCCAATCTTTAATGCCCATAATTCACCCCTCCACTTT.

This clonotype has a count of ten or more. The chain is built from TRBV29-1 and TRBJ1-4; D gene unclear. Trimming took off 6 bases at V and 7 bases at J, with 15 bases between the two ends. The germline V gene encodes CDR1 SQVTM and CDR2 ANQGSEA. The CDR3 length is 13 residues. The CDR3 loop is CSVGSGWGEKLFF. CDR3 nucleotides: TGCAGCGTGGGATCAGGCTGGGGTGAAAAACTGTTTTTT.

A note on this clonotype: Being one base from a much bigger clone, this may be a read error. The CDR3 reads CASRGGVAGRYEQYF. CDR3 coding DNA: TGTGCCAGCAGGGGGGGGGTAGCGGGACGCTACGAGCAGTACTTC. The rearrangement joins TRBV25-1 to TRBJ2-7; 8 nucleotides agree with TRBD2. CDR3 size: 15 residues. From germline, CDR1 is MGHDK and CDR2 SYGVNS. The ends lost 6 bases at V and 3 bases at J; junction bases unmatched: 10.

The gene calls are TRBV6-5 and TRBJ1-1; D might be TRBD1 (6 bases). The CDR3 is 14 residues long. V shed 5 bases and J shed 5 bases, with 15 bases lying between them. Looked up from germline, CDR1 is MNHEY and CDR2 is SVGAGI. CDR3 sequence reads: CASSTHRAGTEAFF. As DNA, the CDR3 is TGTGCCAGCAGTACCCACAGGGCGGGGACTGAAGCTTTCTTT.

This clonotype was picked up many times. The V gene is TRBV6-6, the J gene TRBJ2-7, with TRBD1 identical over 12 bases. Trimming at V came to 4 bases and at J to 0 bases, leaving 7 bases not matched to a gene. The V gene's germline CDR1 is MNHNY and CDR2 SVGAGI (reference sequence). The CDR3 spans 17 residues. CDR3 sequence (DNA): TGTGCCAGCAGTTTCCCGGGACAGGGGGCGGGCTCCTACGAGCAGTACTTC. Translation: CASSFPGQGAGSYEQYF.

The V gene is TRBV5-6, the J gene TRBJ2-3; weak D call: TRBD2 (5 bases). V was cut by 2 bases and J by 2 bases, with 18 bases left in between. The germline CDR1 and CDR2 sequences are SGHDT and YYEEEE. CDR3 length: 17 residues. This CDR3 reads CASSFSGWSGYTDTQYF. CDR3 coding DNA: TGTGCCAGCAGCTTCTCTGGATGGAGCGGTTACACAGATACGCAGTATTTT.

This clonotype came up a few times. The V gene is TRBV19, the J gene TRBJ2-2; a weak D match, TRBD2 (6 bases). The ends were cut back, 8 bases at V and 3 bases at J, with 16 bases in the middle. This CDR3 comprises 15 residues. From germline, CDR1 is LNHDA and CDR2 SQIVND (reference sequence). The CDR3 coding sequence is TGTGCCAGTGAATCGGGGACTGTCGACACCGGGGAGCTGTTTTTT. Translation gives CASESGTVDTGELFF.

By sample fraction, this clonotype is medium-sized (0.01 to 0.1%). The chain uses TRBV9 and TRBJ2-7; 10 bases map to TRBD1. The V segment lost 3 bases and the J segment 4 bases; nucleotides outside the gene matches: 1. Germline V gene data show CDR1 as SGDLS and CDR2 as YYNGEE. The CDR3 extends over 13 amino acids. The CDR3 nucleotides read TGTGCCAGCAGCGGACAGGGGGCGTACGAGCAGTACTTC. Its translation: CASSGQGAYEQYF.

This clonotype has ten or more counts. The CDR3 sequence is CSVESAGGGNEQFF. The CDR3 DNA is TGCAGCGTTGAATCGGCAGGGGGCGGCAATGAGCAGTTCTTC. The rearrangement links TRBV29-1 to TRBJ2-1; 8 nucleotides agree with TRBD1. Germline V lookup: CDR1 SQVTM, CDR2 ANQGSEA. Trimming removed 2 bases from V and 6 bases from J; junction bases left unmatched: 6. The CDR3 loop spans 14 amino acids.

J is TRBJ1-5 and V is TRBV19, with D hard to call. This CDR3 has 13 amino acids. Germline CDR1 and CDR2: LNHDA and SQIVND (reference sequence). Trimming cost V 10 bases and J 2 bases, with 12 bases left between them. The CDR3 spells CATKASGNQPQHF. The CDR3 DNA reads TGTGCCACCAAAGCCTCGGGCAATCAGCCCCAGCATTTT.

The chain combines TRBV27 with TRBJ1-6; 7 nucleotides match TRBD1. V trimming: 6 bases; J trimming: 7 bases; junction bases outside the gene matches: 3. This CDR3 contains 13 residues. From germline, CDR1 is MNHEY and CDR2 SMNVEV (reference sequence). CDR3 sequence (DNA): TGTGCCAGCAGGGGACAGACGAATTCACCCCTCCACTTT. This codes for CASRGQTNSPLHF.

The chain has TRBV7-2 and TRBJ1-2; 7 bases map to TRBD1. The trim removed 5 bases at V and 4 bases at J, leaving 7 bases unmatched. This CDR3 is built from 14 residues. Germline V gene lookup returns CDR1 SGHTA and CDR2 FQGNSA. The CDR3 here is CASSRQGGGYGYTF. The CDR3 coding sequence is TGTGCCAGCAGCAGACAGGGAGGGGGCTATGGCTACACCTTC.

As to this clonotype: A much larger clone differs by one base, so this may be a read error. This chain joins TRBV20-1 and TRBJ2-1; 8 bases match TRBD2. Germline-derived CDR1 and CDR2 are DFQATT and SNEGSKA (reference sequence). V dropped 3 bases and J dropped 6; count of bases not matched to a gene: 10. The CDR3 runs to 15 residues. DNA for the CDR3: TGCAGTGCTAGGGGGACTAGAACAGAGCGCAATGAGCAGTTCTTC. It is translated as CSARGTRTERNEQFF.

With respect to this clonotype: A much larger clone differs by one base, so this may be a read error. J is TRBJ1-2 and V is TRBV29-1; TRBD1 is a possible D gene (5 bases). This CDR3 comprises 12 residues. In germline, CDR1 is SQVTM, CDR2 ANQGSEA. Here the CDR3 DNA reads TGCGGCGTTGAGTGGCCAGGGAACGGCTACACCTTC. Translation: CGVEWPGNGYTF.